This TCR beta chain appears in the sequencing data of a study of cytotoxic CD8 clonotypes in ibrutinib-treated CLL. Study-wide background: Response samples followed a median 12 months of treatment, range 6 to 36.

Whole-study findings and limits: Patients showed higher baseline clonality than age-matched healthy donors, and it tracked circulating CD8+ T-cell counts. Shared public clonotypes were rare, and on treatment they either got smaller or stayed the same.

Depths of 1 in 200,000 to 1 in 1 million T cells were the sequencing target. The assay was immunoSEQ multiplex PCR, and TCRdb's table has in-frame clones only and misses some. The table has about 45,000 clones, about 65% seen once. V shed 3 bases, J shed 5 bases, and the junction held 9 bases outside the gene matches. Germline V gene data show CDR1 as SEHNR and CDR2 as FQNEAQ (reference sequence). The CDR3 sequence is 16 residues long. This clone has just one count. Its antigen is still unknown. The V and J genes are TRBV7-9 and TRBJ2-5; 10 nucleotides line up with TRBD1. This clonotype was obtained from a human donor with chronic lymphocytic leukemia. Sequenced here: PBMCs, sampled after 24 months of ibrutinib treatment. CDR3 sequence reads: CASSFAGTGVRETQYF. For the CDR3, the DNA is TGTGCCAGCAGCTTCGCAGGGACAGGGGTTCGGGAGACCCAGTACTTC.